This TCR beta chain is from a study of T cells after posttransplantation cyclophosphamide. Study-wide findings and caveats: Donor CD8+ memory clones often dominated recipient blood repertoires at later times.

Assay: immunoSEQ multiplex PCR; the TCRdb copy retains only in-frame clones and omits some. Here the sample spans about 3,000 clones, approximately 79% being singletons. Cyclophosphamide on days +3 and +4 followed busulfan-fludarabine conditioning and a marrow graft. About this clone: The target antigen is unknown.

CDR1 is MNHNY, CDR2 SVGAGI, per germline (reference sequence). The ends were cut back, 6 bases at V and 4 bases at J, with 18 bases in the middle. CDR3 length: 15 residues. The source is a female patient between 50 and 60 years old who received an allogeneic stem cell transplant from a related donor, was CMV-positive, and had no GVHD. The graft donor may be the source of some T cells. V is TRBV6-6 and J is TRBJ1-1, with D perhaps matching TRBD1 (6 bases). Here the sequenced sample was PBMCs, taken after allogeneic stem cell transplant with posttransplant cyclophosphamide. CDR3 bases: TGTGCCAGCAGCCTAGGTGGGGGCTACGGCACTGAAGCTTTCTTT. This codes for CASSLGGGYGTEAFF.